Listed here are 30 T cell receptor beta chains from one sample, sequenced in a study of blood T cell repertoires in COVID-19. Profiling relied on immunoSEQ multiplex PCR, and the TCRdb table lists in-frame clones only, not all of them. The profile covers some 130,000 clones, with around 87% appearing a single time and approximately 3.3% taken by the ten largest. Sequenced material: peripheral blood. These receptors all stem from a woman in her sixties with acute or convalescent COVID-19.

The chain employs TRBV6-6 and TRBJ2-7, with 9 bases identical to TRBD2. This CDR3 has 15 residues. CDR1 MNHNY and CDR2 SVGAGI come from the germline V gene (reference sequence). The J segment lost 2 bases and the V segment lost 6 bases, leaving 8 bases of the junction unmatched. In DNA, the CDR3 is TGTGCCAGCAGAGCACCGGGACTAGCTCCCTACGAGCAGTACTTC. Encoded protein: CASRAPGLAPYEQYF.

V and J are TRBV6-5 and TRBJ1-1; no reliable D call. Germline V gene data show CDR1 as MNHEY and CDR2 as SVGAGI. The germline V and J ends were trimmed by 7 bases and 6 bases, with 18 bases remaining between them. The CDR3 has 14 residues. The CDR3 loop is CASTALPQQSEAFF. DNA of the CDR3: TGTGCCAGCACCGCCCTCCCACAGCAGTCTGAAGCTTTCTTT.

The chain joins TRBV18 to TRBJ2-1, with 12 bases identical to TRBD2. The germline V gene has CDR1 KGHSH and CDR2 LQKENI. V lost 0 bases, J lost 3 bases, and 6 bases stayed unmatched. This CDR3 has 18 amino acids. CDR3 protein: CASSPPGLAGGGYNEQFF. The DNA for the CDR3 is TGTGCCAGCTCACCACCGGGGCTAGCGGGAGGGGGCTACAATGAGCAGTTCTTC. Full variable domain (missing parts from reference TRBV18 and TRBJ2-1): NAGVMQNPRHLVRRRGQEARLRCSPMKGHSHVYWYRQLPEEGLKFMVYLQKENIIDESGMPKERFSAEFPKEGPSILRIQQVVRGDSAAYFCASSPPGLAGGGYNEQFFGPGTRLTVL.

The chain recombines TRBV15 with TRBJ2-7; 8 nucleotides line up with TRBD1. V lost 3 bases and J lost 4; bases outside the gene matches: 11. CDR1 is LNHNV and CDR2 is YYDKDF in the germline V gene (reference sequence). The CDR3 extends over 16 amino acids. CDR3 in amino acids: CATSRDTGGALYEQYF. The CDR3 DNA follows: TGTGCCACCAGCAGGGATACAGGGGGAGCCTTGTACGAGCAGTACTTC.

This clone was recorded once. The chain has TRBV28 and TRBJ1-2; D ambiguous. Germline V CDR1 and CDR2: MDHEN, SYDVKM. The CDR3 totals 13 residues. V was clipped by 6 bases and J by 4 bases, with 12 bases between them. CDR3 sequence (DNA): TGTGCCAGCAGCCTTAAAGCGAGCTATGGCTACACCTTC. It is translated as CASSLKASYGYTF.

This clone was picked up one time. This sequence joins TRBV18 and TRBJ1-3; no firm D call. The CDR3 is made up of 14 amino acids. Trimming left V 6 bases short and J 3 bases short, with 12 bases between. Germline loops: CDR1 KGHSH, CDR2 LQKENI. The CDR3: CASSAPEFGNTIYF. CDR3 DNA: TGTGCCAGCTCTGCCCCGGAGTTTGGAAACACCATATATTTT. Using reference TRBV18 and TRBJ1-3 for the parts outside the CDR3, the full variable domain is NAGVMQNPRHLVRRRGQEARLRCSPMKGHSHVYWYRQLPEEGLKFMVYLQKENIIDESGMPKERFSAEFPKEGPSILRIQQVVRGDSAAYFCASSAPEFGNTIYFGEGSWLTVV.

The chain employs TRBV6-5 and TRBJ2-1; D unclear. There are 15 residues in the CDR3. V was pared by 8 bases and J by 0 bases, with 14 bases between. Germline CDR1 and CDR2: MNHEY and SVGAGI. In DNA form, the CDR3 reads TGTGCCAGCTGCCCTCGTCTTAGCTCCTACAATGAGCAGTTCTTC. Its translation is CASCPRLSSYNEQFF.

The V call is TRBV2, the J call TRBJ1-2; D is uncertain. CDR3 length equals 15 residues. Germline V gene lookup returns CDR1 SNHLY and CDR2 FYNNEI. Trimming cost V 7 bases and J 0 bases, with 15 bases left between them. The CDR3 nucleotides read TGTGCCAGCATACCGTCTAGCGCGGCTAACTATGGCTACACCTTC. It yields the protein CASIPSSAANYGYTF.

The chain carries TRBV7-9 and TRBJ1-4, with a possible D match to TRBD1 (6 bases). Trimming cost V 5 bases and J 0 bases, with 16 bases left between them. The CDR3 sequence is 17 residues long. Germline V gives CDR1 SEHNR, CDR2 FQNEAQ (reference sequence). The CDR3: CASSLLQGTSTNEKLFF. The CDR3 nucleotides read TGTGCCAGCAGCCTCCTTCAGGGGACCTCAACTAATGAAAAACTGTTTTTT. Together with reference TRBV7-9 and TRBJ1-4, the CDR3 gives the full variable domain: DTGVSQNPRHKITKRGQNVTFRCDPISEHNRLYWYRQTLGQGPEFLTYFQNEAQLEKSRLLSDRFSAERPKGSFSTLEIQRTEQGDSAMYLCASSLLQGTSTNEKLFFGSGTQLSVL.

The genes are TRBV28 and TRBJ1-5, with 8 positions matching TRBD1. Germline loops: CDR1 MDHEN, CDR2 SYDVKM. The CDR3 loop spans 15 amino acids. Trimming removed 8 bases from V and 2 bases from J; junction bases left unmatched: 8. The DNA of the CDR3 is TGTGCCAGCGGTGACGGGACAGGCGGCAATCAGCCCCAGCATTTT. Translating it yields CASGDGTGGNQPQHF.

The rearrangement uses TRBV28 and TRBJ2-7; 8 nucleotides match TRBD2. CDR1 is MDHEN, CDR2 SYDVKM, per germline. The CDR3 has 15 amino acids. With V trimmed by 5 bases and J by 3 bases, 9 bases remained unmatched. The CDR3: CASSVSGGHVYEQYF. CDR3 coding DNA: TGTGCCAGCAGTGTCAGCGGGGGCCACGTCTACGAGCAGTACTTC.

This clone came up a few times. The gene calls are TRBV9 and TRBJ2-2; a weak D match, TRBD1 (6 bases). Germline assignment: CDR1 SGDLS and CDR2 YYNGEE. Trimming removed 2 bases at V and 2 bases at J, with 10 bases between. This CDR3 has 15 residues. This CDR3 is CASSVLGANTGELFF. The CDR3 bases are TGTGCCAGCAGCGTCCTGGGGGCAAACACCGGGGAGCTGTTTTTT. The variable domain in full, completed from reference TRBV9 and TRBJ2-2, reads DSGVTQTPKHLITATGQRVTLRCSPRSGDLSVYWYQQSLDQGLQFLIQYYNGEERAKGNILERFSAQQFPDLHSELNLSSLELGDSALYFCASSVLGANTGELFFGEGSRLTVL.

This chain links TRBV4-2 with TRBJ2-1, with D possibly TRBD2 on 6 matching bases. V gave up 0 bases and J gave up 10 bases, with 16 bases separating them. Germline CDR1 and CDR2: LGHNA and YNFKEQ. There are 15 residues in the CDR3. This CDR3 reads CASSQEGGRFGEQFF. For the CDR3, the DNA is TGTGCCAGCAGCCAAGAGGGGGGTAGATTCGGGGAGCAGTTCTTC.

This chain uses TRBV6-1 with TRBJ2-7; 7 nucleotides match TRBD1. The ends lost 1 base at V and 4 bases at J; junction bases unmatched: 4. Germline V gene data show CDR1 as MNHNS and CDR2 as SASEGT. CDR3 size: 14 residues. The CDR3 DNA reads as TGTGCCAGCAGTGAAGAGGGACAGCCTTACGAGCAGTACTTC. Protein sequence: CASSEEGQPYEQYF.

The chain is built from TRBV9 and TRBJ1-5; no firm D call. This CDR3 is 15 amino acids long. Germline values: CDR1 SGDLS, CDR2 YYNGEE. V lost 0 bases to trimming and J lost 0 bases, with 7 bases between them. CDR3 residues: CASSVDADSNQPQHF. DNA for the CDR3: TGTGCCAGCAGCGTAGATGCGGATAGCAATCAGCCCCAGCATTTT.

This chain joins TRBV6-5 and TRBJ1-1; a possible D gene is TRBD1 (6 bases). Germline V lookup: CDR1 MNHEY, CDR2 SVGAGI. CDR3 length: 15 residues. V lost 2 bases and J lost 6, with 16 bases in between. This CDR3 is CASSYEQGMVAEAFF. In DNA, the CDR3 is TGTGCCAGCAGTTACGAACAGGGTATGGTAGCTGAAGCTTTCTTT.

The chain joins TRBV5-1 to TRBJ2-7; D unresolved. Germline assignment: CDR1 SGHRS and CDR2 YFSETQ. This CDR3 contains 14 residues. V gave up 0 bases and J gave up 1 base, with 8 bases separating them. CDR3 in amino acids: CASSLVSRSYEQYF. The CDR3 DNA is TGCGCCAGCAGCTTGGTTTCTAGGTCCTACGAGCAGTACTTC.

The chain carries TRBV27 and TRBJ1-5; the D is unclear. The V end was cut by 3 bases, the J end by 6 bases, with 9 bases between. The CDR3 has 13 amino acids. The germline CDR1 and CDR2 sequences are MNHEY and SMNVEV (reference sequence). CDR3 in amino acids: CASSFARFQPQHF. For the CDR3, the DNA is TGTGCCAGCAGTTTTGCCAGGTTTCAGCCCCAGCATTTT.

The chain's CDR3 is CASSPDMTGAYNEQFF. CDR3 sequence (DNA): TGTGCCAGCAGCCCCGACATGACAGGGGCCTACAATGAGCAGTTCTTC. The rearrangement joins TRBV11-2 to TRBJ2-1, with 8 positions matching TRBD1. The CDR3 loop spans 16 amino acids. Unmatched junction bases numbered 8, after V lost 5 bases and J lost 2 bases. Germline CDR1 reads SGHAT; CDR2 reads FQNNGV.

V gene TRBV7-9 combines with J gene TRBJ1-2; maybe TRBD1 (6 bases). Germline lookup yields CDR1 SEHNR and CDR2 FQNEAQ (reference sequence). Trimming shortened V by 4 bases and J by 6 bases, and 15 bases separated the two germline ends. The CDR3 length is 14 residues. Here the CDR3 reads CASSSQGWGDGYTF. The DNA of the CDR3 is TGTGCCAGCAGCTCGCAGGGGTGGGGAGATGGCTACACCTTC.

This chain links TRBV19 with TRBJ1-1, with D maybe TRBD1 (5 bases). Between the trimmed V and J ends, which lost 8 bases and 3 bases, there was a span of 19 bases. The germline CDR1 and CDR2 sequences are LNHDA and SQIVND (reference sequence). CDR3 length: 15 amino acids. The CDR3 protein is CASGRGQPGDTEAFF. In DNA form, the CDR3 reads TGTGCCAGTGGAAGGGGTCAACCTGGAGACACTGAAGCTTTCTTT.

This chain uses TRBV27 with TRBJ2-1; 13 nucleotides line up with TRBD2. The ends lost 5 bases at V and 5 bases at J; junction bases unmatched: 6. Germline lookup yields CDR1 MNHEY and CDR2 SMNVEV (reference sequence). This CDR3 comprises 16 residues. This chain's CDR3 is CASSPWGTSGNNEQFF. CDR3 in DNA: TGTGCCAGCAGTCCTTGGGGGACTAGCGGGAACAATGAGCAGTTCTTC.

The chain recombines TRBV9 with TRBJ2-2; 12 bases match TRBD2. V shed 4 bases, J shed 5 bases, and the junction held 3 bases outside the gene matches. This CDR3 comprises 15 residues. Germline CDR1 and CDR2: SGDLS and YYNGEE. This chain's CDR3 is CASSTSGRNTGELFF. CDR3 nucleotides: TGTGCCAGCAGCACTAGCGGGAGGAATACCGGGGAGCTGTTTTTT.

The gene calls are TRBV3-1 (or the pseudogene TRBV3-2) and TRBJ1-1; no definite D call. Germline assignment: CDR1 LGHDT and CDR2 YNNKEL (reference sequence). Trimming removed 1 base at V and 5 bases at J, with 8 bases between. This CDR3 is 13 amino acids long. The CDR3 nucleotides are TGTGCCAGCAGCCAAGTTAGCGGTACTGAAGCTTTCTTT. Translating gives CASSQVSGTEAFF.

This chain joins TRBV11-3 and TRBJ2-3; 11 positions match TRBD1. Losses at the gene ends were 3 bases for V and 4 bases for J; bases not matched to a gene: 15. The CDR3 has 19 amino acids. Germline-derived CDR1 and CDR2 are SGHNT and YENEEA. As DNA, the CDR3 is TGTGCCAGCAGCTTCCGCGGGACAGGGGGGTTCGTTCGGGCAGATACGCAGTATTTT. Its protein is CASSFRGTGGFVRADTQYF. Looking up the rest from reference TRBV11-3 and TRBJ2-3 gives the full variable domain: EAGVVQSPRYKIIEKKQPVAFWCNPISGHNTLYWYLQNLGQGPELLIRYENEEAVDDSQLPKDRFSAERLKGVDSTLKIQPAELGDSAVYLCASSFRGTGGFVRADTQYFGPGTRLTVL.

This clone has a handful of counts. The V gene is TRBV3-1 (or the pseudogene TRBV3-2), the J gene TRBJ1-4, with 8 bases that match TRBD1. This CDR3 is built from 14 residues. The germline V gene has CDR1 LGHDT and CDR2 YNNKEL (reference sequence). J gave up 8 bases and V 8 bases, and 10 bases lay outside the gene matches. The CDR3 reads CASCQGAGGEKLFF. The DNA for the CDR3 is TGTGCCAGCTGTCAGGGGGCCGGAGGGGAAAAACTGTTTTTT.

This chain uses TRBV4-2 with TRBJ2-2; 8 nucleotides agree with TRBD2. The V and J ends lost 2 bases and 6 bases, in that order; junction bases with no gene match: 20. This CDR3 is built from 20 residues. Germline V gives CDR1 LGHNA, CDR2 YNFKEQ. The CDR3 sequence is CASSQHRLGLVGLPPGELFF. The DNA of the CDR3 is TGTGCCAGCAGCCAACACCGCCTGGGACTAGTGGGTTTGCCACCCGGGGAGCTGTTTTTT.

The CDR3 DNA reads as TGTGCCAGCAGCCGCGACACTGAAGCTTTCTTT. It is translated as CASSRDTEAFF. The chain employs TRBV6-5 and TRBJ1-1, with D uncertain. Trimming took 6 bases from V and 3 from J, leaving 5 bases between them. Germline V CDR1 and CDR2: MNHEY, SVGAGI. CDR3 length: 11 residues.

The chain couples TRBV13 to TRBJ1-3, with D perhaps matching TRBD1 (5 bases). The germline V and J ends were trimmed by 0 bases and 0 bases, with 12 bases remaining between them. The CDR3 is 17 residues long. Germline V gene lookup returns CDR1 PRHDT and CDR2 FYEKMQ (reference sequence). CDR3 sequence: CASSLGGTASSGNTIYF. CDR3 nucleotide sequence: TGTGCCAGCAGCTTAGGGGGGACTGCTAGCTCTGGAAACACCATATATTTT.

The CDR3 sequence is CASSSPRGGRTDTQYF. The CDR3 nucleotides are TGTGCCAGCAGTTCGCCGCGGGGAGGGCGCACAGATACGCAGTATTTT. The rearrangement links TRBV28 to TRBJ2-3; 7 bases map to TRBD2. V dropped 4 bases and J dropped 1; count of bases not matched to a gene: 8. Germline V gene lookup returns CDR1 MDHEN and CDR2 SYDVKM. CDR3 length equals 16 residues.